This T cell receptor beta chain was found in a study of T cell changes during pregnancy in multiple sclerosis. CDR1 MNHNS and CDR2 SASEGT come from the germline V gene. J lost 1 base, V lost 4 bases, and 3 bases had no gene match. The CDR3 is made up of 15 amino acids. The assay was immunoSEQ multiplex PCR, and TCRdb's table has in-frame clones only and misses some. Here the sample spans 30,000 to 35,000 clones, approximately 91% being singletons. The specimen comprised CD8+ T cells from peripheral blood mononuclear cells, sampled in the second trimester of pregnancy. The chain combines TRBV6-1 with TRBJ2-5, with 10 bases fitting TRBD2. This TCR derives from a female donor with multiple sclerosis, enrolled in a pregnancy study. For the CDR3, the DNA is TGTGCCAGCAGTGCGGCTAGCGGGGGCCAAGAGACCCAGTACTTC. It is translated as CASSAASGGQETQYF.